These 11 T cell receptor beta chains were sequenced from one sample in a study of shared clonotypes between healthy human individuals. Assay used: immunoSEQ multiplex PCR; TCRdb lists only in-frame clones, some missing. The table has roughly 2,500,000 clones, approximately 93% seen once. The source material was naive CD4+ T cells from PBMCs. Described subset: CD45RA+ positively selected. Receptors originate from a man aged 18 to 35 in good health. Some clones in this sample may be carry-over from other donors' samples.

This clone was detected only a few times. This chain joins TRBV2 and TRBJ1-3, with D tentatively TRBD1 (6 bases). Germline CDR1 reads SNHLY; CDR2 reads FYNNEI. The length of the CDR3 is 12 residues. V gave up 9 bases and J gave up 6 bases, with 12 bases separating them. The CDR3 reads CASTTGANTIYF. CDR3 in DNA: TGTGCCAGTACGACAGGTGCAAACACCATATATTTT.

The rearrangement links TRBV19 to TRBJ1-2, with no clear D. V lost 5 bases, J lost 4 bases, and 8 bases lay in between. The CDR3 spans 12 residues. CDR1 is LNHDA and CDR2 is SQIVND in the germline V gene (reference sequence). CDR3: CASSLASYGYTF. CDR3 coding DNA: TGTGCCAGTAGTCTGGCTTCCTATGGCTACACCTTC.

This chain joins TRBV2 and TRBJ1-5, with no clear D. This CDR3 has 15 residues. Between the trimmed V and J ends, which lost 1 base and 1 base, there was a span of 8 bases. Germline CDR1 SNHLY, CDR2 FYNNEI. The CDR3 region has the DNA TGTGCCAGCAGTGAAGAACACTTGAGCAATCAGCCCCAGCATTTT. It codes for CASSEEHLSNQPQHF.

This chain links TRBV29-1 with TRBJ2-3; possible D gene TRBD1, 6 bases. In germline, CDR1 is SQVTM, CDR2 ANQGSEA. The germline V and J ends were trimmed by 5 bases and 0 bases, with 12 bases remaining between them. The CDR3 totals 14 residues. The CDR3 bases are TGCAGCGTTCCAAGGACAGCCAGCACAGATACGCAGTATTTT. Protein: CSVPRTASTDTQYF.

The chain recombines TRBV5-4 with TRBJ2-1, with D possibly being TRBD2 (6 bases). This CDR3 contains 16 residues. Germline assignment: CDR1 SGHNT and CDR2 YYREEE (reference sequence). V lost 4 bases to trimming and J lost 9 bases, with 23 bases between them. CDR3 bases: TGTGCCAGCAGCCCGACACATGGCGGGATTCCTATTGAGCAGTTCTTC. Its translation: CASSPTHGGIPIEQFF. The entire variable domain, with the rest obtained from reference TRBV5-4 and TRBJ2-1, is as follows: ETGVTQSPTHLIKTRGQQVTLRCSSQSGHNTVSWYQQALGQGPQFIFQYYREEENGRGNFPPRFSGLQFPNYSSELNVNALELDDSALYLCASSPTHGGIPIEQFFGPGTRLTVL.

This clone was seen just once. The rearrangement links TRBV15 to TRBJ1-4; possibly TRBD1 for D (5 bases). This CDR3 is built from 14 residues. Germline values: CDR1 LNHNV, CDR2 YYDKDF (reference sequence). V dropped 5 bases and J dropped 5 bases, with 12 bases sitting between them. In nucleotides, the CDR3 is TGTGCCACCAGCCCCGGGACGAGGAATGAAAAACTGTTTTTT. It yields the protein CATSPGTRNEKLFF.

This chain links TRBV6-4 with TRBJ2-1, with 8 bases that match TRBD2. Trimming took 2 bases from V and 5 from J; bases not matched to a gene: 5. Germline CDR1 MRHNA, CDR2 SNTAGT. The CDR3 is 15 residues long. CDR3 protein: CASSDQIAGHNEQFF. The CDR3 nucleotides are TGTGCCAGCAGTGACCAGATAGCGGGGCACAATGAGCAGTTCTTC.

The chain uses TRBV5-4 and TRBJ1-2; D is unclear. This CDR3 comprises 13 residues. The V and J ends lost 3 bases and 4 bases respectively, with 10 bases between them. CDR1 is SGHNT and CDR2 is YYREEE in the germline V gene (reference sequence). CDR3 nucleotide sequence: TGTGCCAGCAGCTCTGATGCCTTCTATGGCTACACCTTC. Translating gives CASSSDAFYGYTF.

The rearrangement joins TRBV4-1 to TRBJ2-3; perhaps TRBD2 as D (6 bases). This CDR3 spans 14 amino acids. The V gene lost 4 bases and the J gene lost 8 bases, with 16 bases spanning the gap. CDR1 and CDR2 (germline): MGHRA, YSYEKL. This CDR3 is CASSLGEDSGTQYF. DNA of the CDR3: TGCGCCAGCAGCCTCGGGGAGGACTCTGGTACGCAGTATTTT.

The rearrangement uses TRBV28 and TRBJ1-6; D may be TRBD1 (5 bases). This CDR3 has 15 residues. Germline CDR1 and CDR2: MDHEN and SYDVKM. Trimming cost V 5 bases and J 12 bases, with 20 bases left between them. The CDR3 region has the DNA TGTGCCAGCAGTCCAAACAGGTTCCCTCGGAGACCCCTCCACTTT. It specifies CASSPNRFPRRPLHF.

The rearrangement links TRBV7-3 to TRBJ2-5; D uncertain. The CDR3 extends over 15 amino acids. Between the trimmed V and J ends, which lost 2 bases and 0 bases, there was a span of 10 bases. Germline V gene sequence: CDR1 SGHTA, CDR2 FQGTGA. The CDR3 here is CASSLGRQYQETQYF. The CDR3 nucleotides are TGTGCCAGCAGCTTAGGCCGGCAGTACCAAGAGACCCAGTACTTC. Full variable domain (remainder filled in from reference TRBV7-3 and TRBJ2-5): GAGVSQTPSNKVTEKGKYVELRCDPISGHTALYWYRQSLGQGPEFLIYFQGTGAADDSGLPNDRFFAVRPEGSVSTLKIQRTERGDSAVYLCASSLGRQYQETQYFGPGTRLLVL.